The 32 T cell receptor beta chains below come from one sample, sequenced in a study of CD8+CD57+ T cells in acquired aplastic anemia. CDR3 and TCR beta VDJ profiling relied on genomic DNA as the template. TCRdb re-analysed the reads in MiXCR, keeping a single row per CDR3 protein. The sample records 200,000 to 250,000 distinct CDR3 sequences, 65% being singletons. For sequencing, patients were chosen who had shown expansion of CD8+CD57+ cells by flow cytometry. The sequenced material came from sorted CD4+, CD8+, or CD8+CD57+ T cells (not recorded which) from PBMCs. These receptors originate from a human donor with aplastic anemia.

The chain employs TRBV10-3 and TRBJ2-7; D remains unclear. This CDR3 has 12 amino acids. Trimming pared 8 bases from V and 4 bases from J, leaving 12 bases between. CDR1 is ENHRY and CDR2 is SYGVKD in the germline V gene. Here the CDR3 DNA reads TGTGCCATCGCTTCACAAGGATACGAGCAGTACTTC. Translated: CAIASQGYEQYF.

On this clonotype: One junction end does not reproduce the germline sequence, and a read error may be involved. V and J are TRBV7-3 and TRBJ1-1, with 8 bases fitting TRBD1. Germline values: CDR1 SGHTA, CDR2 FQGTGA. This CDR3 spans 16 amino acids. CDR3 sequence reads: CASSLGAGGMNTEAFF. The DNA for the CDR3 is TGCGCCAGCAGCTTGGGAGCAGGGGGCATGAACACTGAAGCTTTCTTT. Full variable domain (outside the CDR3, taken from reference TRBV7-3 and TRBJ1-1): GAGVSQTPSNKVTEKGKYVELRCDPISGHTALYWYRQSLGQGPEFLIYFQGTGAADDSGLPNDRFFAVRPEGSVSTLKIQRTERGDSAVYLCASSLGAGGMNTEAFFGQGTRLTVV.

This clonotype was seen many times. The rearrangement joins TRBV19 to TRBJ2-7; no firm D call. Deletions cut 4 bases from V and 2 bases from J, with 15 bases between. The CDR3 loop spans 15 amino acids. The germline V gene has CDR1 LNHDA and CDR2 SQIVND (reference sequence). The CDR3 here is CASSTLAAVPYEQYF. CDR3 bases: TGTGCCAGTAGTACCTTGGCAGCCGTTCCCTACGAGCAGTACTTC.

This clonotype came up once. The CDR3: CASSLTASGSRADTQYF. CDR3 nucleotides: TGTGCCAGCAGCTTAACGGCTAGCGGGAGTAGGGCAGATACGCAGTATTTT. The V gene is TRBV7-6, the J gene TRBJ2-3; 10 bases line up with TRBD2. The junction had 9 bases not matched to a gene; V was cut back by 2 bases and J by 4 bases. Per the germline V gene, CDR1 is SGHVS and CDR2 is FNYEAQ. The CDR3 runs 17 residues.

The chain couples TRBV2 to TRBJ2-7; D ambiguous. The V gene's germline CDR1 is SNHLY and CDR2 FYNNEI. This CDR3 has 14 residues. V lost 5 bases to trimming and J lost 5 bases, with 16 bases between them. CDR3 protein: CASSYGPQAHEQYF. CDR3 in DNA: TGTGCCAGCAGTTACGGACCCCAGGCCCACGAGCAGTACTTC.

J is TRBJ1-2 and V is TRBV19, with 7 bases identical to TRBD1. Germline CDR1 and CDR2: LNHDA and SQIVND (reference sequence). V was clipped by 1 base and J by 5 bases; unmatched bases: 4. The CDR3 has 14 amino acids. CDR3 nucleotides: TGTGCCAGTAGTATAGCTACGACAGGGTATGGCTACACCTTC. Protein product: CASSIATTGYGYTF.

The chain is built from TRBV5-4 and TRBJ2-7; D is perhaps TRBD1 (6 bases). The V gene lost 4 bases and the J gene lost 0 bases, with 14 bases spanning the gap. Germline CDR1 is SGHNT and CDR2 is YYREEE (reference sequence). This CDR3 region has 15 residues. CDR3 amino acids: CASSLGTPSSYEQYF. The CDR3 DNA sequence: TGTGCCAGCAGCCTCGGGACACCAAGCTCCTACGAGCAGTACTTC.

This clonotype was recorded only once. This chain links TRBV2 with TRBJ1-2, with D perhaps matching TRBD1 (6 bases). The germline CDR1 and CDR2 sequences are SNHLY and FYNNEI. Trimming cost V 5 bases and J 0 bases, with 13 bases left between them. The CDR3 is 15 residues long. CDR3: CASSQSQGSNYGYTF. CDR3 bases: TGTGCCAGCAGTCAGTCCCAGGGGTCTAACTATGGCTACACCTTC.

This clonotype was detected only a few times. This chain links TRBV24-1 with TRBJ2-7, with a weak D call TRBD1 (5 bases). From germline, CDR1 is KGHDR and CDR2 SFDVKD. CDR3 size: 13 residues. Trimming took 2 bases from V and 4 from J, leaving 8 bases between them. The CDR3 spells CATSDSQGYEQYF. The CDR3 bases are TGTGCCACCAGTGATTCGCAGGGTTACGAGCAGTACTTC.

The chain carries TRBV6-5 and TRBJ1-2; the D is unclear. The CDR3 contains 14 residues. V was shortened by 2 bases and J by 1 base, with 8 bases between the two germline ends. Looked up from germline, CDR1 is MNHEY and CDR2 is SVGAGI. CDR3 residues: CASSYDRGNYGYTF. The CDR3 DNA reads TGTGCCAGCAGTTACGATCGGGGTAACTATGGCTACACCTTC.

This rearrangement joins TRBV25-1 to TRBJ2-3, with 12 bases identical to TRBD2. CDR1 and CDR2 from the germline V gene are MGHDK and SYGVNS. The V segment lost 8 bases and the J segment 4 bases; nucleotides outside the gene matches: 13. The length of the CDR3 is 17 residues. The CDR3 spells CASGLQRSSGRADTQYF. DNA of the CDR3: TGTGCCAGCGGCCTACAGCGCTCTAGCGGGAGGGCAGATACGCAGTATTTT.

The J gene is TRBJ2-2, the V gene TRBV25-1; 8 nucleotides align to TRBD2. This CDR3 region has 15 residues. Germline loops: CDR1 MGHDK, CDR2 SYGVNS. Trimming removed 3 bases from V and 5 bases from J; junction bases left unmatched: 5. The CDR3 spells CASSETSVRTGELFF. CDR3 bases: TGTGCCAGCAGTGAGACTAGCGTTCGGACCGGGGAGCTGTTTTTT.

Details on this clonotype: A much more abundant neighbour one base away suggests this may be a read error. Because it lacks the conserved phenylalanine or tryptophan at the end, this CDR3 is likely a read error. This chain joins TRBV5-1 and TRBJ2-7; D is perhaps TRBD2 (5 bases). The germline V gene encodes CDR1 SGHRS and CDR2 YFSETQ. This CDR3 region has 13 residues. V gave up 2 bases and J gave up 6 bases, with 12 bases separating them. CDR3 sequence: CASSFHGNGEQYS. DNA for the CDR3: TGCGCCAGCAGCTTCCACGGGAACGGCGAGCAGTACTCC.

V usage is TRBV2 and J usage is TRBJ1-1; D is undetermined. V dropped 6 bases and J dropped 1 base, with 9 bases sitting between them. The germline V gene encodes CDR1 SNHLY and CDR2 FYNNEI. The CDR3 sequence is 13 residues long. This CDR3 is CASRERENTEAFF. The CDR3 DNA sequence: TGTGCCAGCAGGGAACGGGAGAACACTGAAGCTTTCTTT.

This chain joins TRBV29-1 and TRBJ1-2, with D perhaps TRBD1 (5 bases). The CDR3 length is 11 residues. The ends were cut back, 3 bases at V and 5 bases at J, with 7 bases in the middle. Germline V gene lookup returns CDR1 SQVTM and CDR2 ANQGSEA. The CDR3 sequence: CSVDRVYGYTF. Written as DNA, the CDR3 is TGCAGCGTTGACAGGGTTTATGGCTACACCTTC.

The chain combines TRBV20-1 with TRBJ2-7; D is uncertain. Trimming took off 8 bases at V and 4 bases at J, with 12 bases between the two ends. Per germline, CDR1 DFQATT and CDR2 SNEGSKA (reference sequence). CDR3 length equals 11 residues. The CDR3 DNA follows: TGCAGTATGACGGTGGGATACGAGCAGTACTTC. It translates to CSMTVGYEQYF.

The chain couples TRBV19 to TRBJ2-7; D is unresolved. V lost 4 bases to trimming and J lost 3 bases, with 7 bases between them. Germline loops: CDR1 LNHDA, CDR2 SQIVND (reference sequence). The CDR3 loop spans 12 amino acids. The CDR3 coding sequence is TGTGCCAGTAGTACAGGCCACTACGAGCAGTACTTC. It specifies CASSTGHYEQYF.

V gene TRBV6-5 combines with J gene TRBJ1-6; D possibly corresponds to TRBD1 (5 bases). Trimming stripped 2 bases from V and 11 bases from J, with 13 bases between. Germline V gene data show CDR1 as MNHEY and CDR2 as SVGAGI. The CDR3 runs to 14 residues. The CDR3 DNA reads TGTGCCAGCAGTTACGGTACAGAACAGGCACCCCTCCACTTT. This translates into CASSYGTEQAPLHF.

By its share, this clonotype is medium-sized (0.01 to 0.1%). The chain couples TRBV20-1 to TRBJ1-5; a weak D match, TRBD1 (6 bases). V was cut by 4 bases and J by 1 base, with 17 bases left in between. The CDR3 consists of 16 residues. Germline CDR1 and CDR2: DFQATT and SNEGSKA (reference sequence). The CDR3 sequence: CSAMLRGAPSNQPQHF. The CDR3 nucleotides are TGCAGTGCTATGTTAAGGGGGGCCCCGAGCAATCAGCCCCAGCATTTT.

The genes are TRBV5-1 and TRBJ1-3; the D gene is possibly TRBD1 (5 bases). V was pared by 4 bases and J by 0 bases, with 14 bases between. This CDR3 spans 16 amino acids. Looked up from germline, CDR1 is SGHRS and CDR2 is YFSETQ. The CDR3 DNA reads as TGCGCCAGCAGCGAACTTCGGGGCAGCTCTGGAAACACCATATATTTT. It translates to CASSELRGSSGNTIYF.

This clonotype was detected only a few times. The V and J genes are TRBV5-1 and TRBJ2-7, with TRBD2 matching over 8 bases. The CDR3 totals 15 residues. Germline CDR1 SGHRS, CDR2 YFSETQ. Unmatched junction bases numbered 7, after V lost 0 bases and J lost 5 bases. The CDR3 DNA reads TGCGCCAGCAGCTTGGAGGGCGGGAGGTCCGACGAGCAGTACTTC. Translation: CASSLEGGRSDEQYF.

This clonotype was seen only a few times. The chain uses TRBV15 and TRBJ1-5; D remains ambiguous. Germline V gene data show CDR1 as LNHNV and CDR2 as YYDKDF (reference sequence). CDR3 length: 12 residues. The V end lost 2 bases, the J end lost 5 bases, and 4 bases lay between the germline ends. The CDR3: CATSRNDQPQHF. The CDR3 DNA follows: TGTGCCACCAGCAGAAACGATCAGCCCCAGCATTTT.

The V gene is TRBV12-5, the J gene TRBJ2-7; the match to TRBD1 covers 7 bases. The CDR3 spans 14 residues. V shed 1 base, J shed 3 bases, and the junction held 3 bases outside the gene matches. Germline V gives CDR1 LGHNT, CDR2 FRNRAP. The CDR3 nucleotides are TGTGCTAGTGGTTTGGGGACAGGTAACTACGAGCAGTACTTC. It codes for CASGLGTGNYEQYF. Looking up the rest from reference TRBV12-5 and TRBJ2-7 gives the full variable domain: DARVTQTPRHKVTEMGQEVTMRCQPILGHNTVFWYRQTMMQGLELLAYFRNRAPLDDSGMPKDRFSAEMPDATLATLKIQPSEPRDSAVYFCASGLGTGNYEQYFGPGTRLTVT.

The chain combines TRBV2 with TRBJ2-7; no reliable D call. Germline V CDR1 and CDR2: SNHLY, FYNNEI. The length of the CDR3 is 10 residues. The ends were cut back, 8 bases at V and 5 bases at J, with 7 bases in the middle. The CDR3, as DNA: TGTGCCAGCGGGGTGGACGAGCAGTACTTC. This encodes CASGVDEQYF.

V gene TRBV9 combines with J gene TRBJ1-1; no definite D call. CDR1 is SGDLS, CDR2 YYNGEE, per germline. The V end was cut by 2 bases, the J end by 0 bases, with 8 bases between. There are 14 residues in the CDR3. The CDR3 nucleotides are TGTGCCAGCAGCGTTACCAGTGTGAACACTGAAGCTTTCTTT. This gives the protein CASSVTSVNTEAFF.

CDR3 nucleotide sequence: TGCGCCAGCAGCACGACAGGGGGCGGCGGACGCACTGAAGCTTTCTTT. Translation: CASSTTGGGGRTEAFF. This chain joins TRBV5-1 and TRBJ1-1; TRBD1 matches 10 bases. The CDR3 sequence is 16 residues long. The V segment lost 4 bases and the J segment 4 bases; nucleotides outside the gene matches: 10. Germline V gene sequence: CDR1 SGHRS, CDR2 YFSETQ.

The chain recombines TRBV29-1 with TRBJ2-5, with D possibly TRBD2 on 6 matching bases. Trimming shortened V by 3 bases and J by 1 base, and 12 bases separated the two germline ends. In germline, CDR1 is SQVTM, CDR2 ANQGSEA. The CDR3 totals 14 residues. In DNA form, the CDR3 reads TGCAGCGTTGAGCCGGGGGATGCCCAAGAGACCCAGTACTTC. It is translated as CSVEPGDAQETQYF.

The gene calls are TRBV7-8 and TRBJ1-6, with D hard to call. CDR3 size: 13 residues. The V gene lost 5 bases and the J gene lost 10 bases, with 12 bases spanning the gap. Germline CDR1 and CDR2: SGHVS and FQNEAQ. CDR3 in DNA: TGTGCCAGCAGCAAGCTTAACCTCTCACCCCTCCACTTT. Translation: CASSKLNLSPLHF.

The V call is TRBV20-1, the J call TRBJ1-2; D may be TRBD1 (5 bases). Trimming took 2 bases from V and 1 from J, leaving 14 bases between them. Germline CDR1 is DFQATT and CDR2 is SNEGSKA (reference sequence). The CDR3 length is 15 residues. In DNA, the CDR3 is TGCAGTGCTAGAATGGGAGGGGAGGGTAACTATGGCTACACCTTC. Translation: CSARMGGEGNYGYTF.

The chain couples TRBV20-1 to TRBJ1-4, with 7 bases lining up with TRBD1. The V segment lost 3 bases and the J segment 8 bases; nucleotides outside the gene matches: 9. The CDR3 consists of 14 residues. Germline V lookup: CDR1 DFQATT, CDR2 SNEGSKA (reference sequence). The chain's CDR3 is CSARGTAEWEKLFF. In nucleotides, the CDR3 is TGCAGTGCTAGGGGGACAGCCGAATGGGAAAAACTGTTTTTT.

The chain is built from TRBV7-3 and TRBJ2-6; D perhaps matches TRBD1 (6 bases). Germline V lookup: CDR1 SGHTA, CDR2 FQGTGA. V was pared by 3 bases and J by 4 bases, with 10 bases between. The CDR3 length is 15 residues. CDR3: CASSFTGTGANVLTF. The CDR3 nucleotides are TGTGCCAGCAGCTTTACAGGGACGGGGGCCAACGTCCTGACTTTC.

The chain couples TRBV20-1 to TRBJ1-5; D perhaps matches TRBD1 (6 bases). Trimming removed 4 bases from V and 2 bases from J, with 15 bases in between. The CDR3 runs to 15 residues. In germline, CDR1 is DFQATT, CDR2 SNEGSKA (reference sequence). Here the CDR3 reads CSATKGGEGNQPQHF. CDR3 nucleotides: TGCAGTGCTACCAAGGGGGGAGAGGGCAATCAGCCCCAGCATTTT.